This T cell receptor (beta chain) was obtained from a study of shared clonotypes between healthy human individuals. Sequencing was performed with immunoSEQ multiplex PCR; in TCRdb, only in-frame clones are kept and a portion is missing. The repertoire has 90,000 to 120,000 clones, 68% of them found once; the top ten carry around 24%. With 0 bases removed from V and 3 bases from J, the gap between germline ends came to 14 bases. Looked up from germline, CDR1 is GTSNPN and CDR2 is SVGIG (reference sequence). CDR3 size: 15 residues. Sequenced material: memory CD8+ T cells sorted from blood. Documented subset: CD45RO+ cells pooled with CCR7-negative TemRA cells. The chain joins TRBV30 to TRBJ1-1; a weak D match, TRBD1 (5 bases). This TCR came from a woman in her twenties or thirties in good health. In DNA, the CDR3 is TGTGCCTGGAGTGTGTCGGGGCGCCTGGACACTGAAGCTTTCTTT. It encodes CAWSVSGRLDTEAFF.